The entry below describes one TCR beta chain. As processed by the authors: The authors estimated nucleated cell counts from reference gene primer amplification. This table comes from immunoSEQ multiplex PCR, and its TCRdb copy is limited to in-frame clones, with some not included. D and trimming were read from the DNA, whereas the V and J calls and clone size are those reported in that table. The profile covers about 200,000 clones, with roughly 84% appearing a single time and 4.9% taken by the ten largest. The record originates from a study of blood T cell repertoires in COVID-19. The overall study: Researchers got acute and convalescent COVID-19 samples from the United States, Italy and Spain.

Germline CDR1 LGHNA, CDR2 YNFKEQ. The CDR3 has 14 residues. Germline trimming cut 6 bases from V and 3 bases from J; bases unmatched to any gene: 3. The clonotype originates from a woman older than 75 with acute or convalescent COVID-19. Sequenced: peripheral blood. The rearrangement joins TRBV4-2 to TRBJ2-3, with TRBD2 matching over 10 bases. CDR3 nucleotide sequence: TGTGCCAGCAGAGCTAGCGGGAGAACAGATACGCAGTATTTT. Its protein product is CASRASGRTDTQYF.